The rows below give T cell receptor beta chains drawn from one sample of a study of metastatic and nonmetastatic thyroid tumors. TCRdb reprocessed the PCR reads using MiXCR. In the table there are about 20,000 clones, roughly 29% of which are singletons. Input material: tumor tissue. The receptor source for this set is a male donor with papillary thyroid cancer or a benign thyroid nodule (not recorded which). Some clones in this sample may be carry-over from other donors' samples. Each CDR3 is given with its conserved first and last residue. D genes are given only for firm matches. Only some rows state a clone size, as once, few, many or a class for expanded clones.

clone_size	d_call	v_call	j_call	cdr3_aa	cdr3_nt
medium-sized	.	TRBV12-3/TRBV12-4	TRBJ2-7	CASSLAGAATYEQYF	TGTGCCAGCAGTTTAGCCGGGGCCGCCACCTACGAGCAGTACTTC
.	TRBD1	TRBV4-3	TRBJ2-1	CASSQGDRVVNEQFF	TGCGCCAGCAGCCAAGGGGACAGGGTGGTGAATGAGCAGTTCTTC
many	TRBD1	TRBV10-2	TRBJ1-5	CASRGDSINQPQHF	TGCGCCAGCAGGGGGGACAGCATCAATCAGCCCCAGCATTTT
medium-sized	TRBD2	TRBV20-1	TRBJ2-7	CSARTSGPYEQYF	TGCAGTGCCCGGACTAGCGGACCCTACGAGCAGTACTTC
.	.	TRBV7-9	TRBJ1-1	CASSPTGNTEAFF	TGTGCCAGCAGTCCAACAGGTAACACTGAAGCTTTCTTT
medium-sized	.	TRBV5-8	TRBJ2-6	CASSLVANVLTF	TGTGCCAGCAGCTTGGTGGCCAACGTCCTGACTTTC
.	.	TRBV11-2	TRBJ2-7	CASSRDAGSGSYEQYF	TGTGCCAGCAGCCGCGACGCGGGTAGCGGCTCCTACGAGCAGTACTTC
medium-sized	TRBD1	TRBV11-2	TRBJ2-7	CASSRTGASYEQYF	TGTGCCAGCAGCCGGACAGGGGCTTCCTACGAGCAGTACTTC
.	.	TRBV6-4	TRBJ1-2	CASSDSIRVCGYTF	TGTGCCAGCAGTGACTCGATAAGGGTCTGCGGCTACACCTTC
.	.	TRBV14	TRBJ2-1	CASSRQEAAKSEQFF	TGTGCCAGCAGCCGCCAGGAAGCGGCCAAGAGCGAGCAGTTCTTC
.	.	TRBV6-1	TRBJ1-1	CASKEGGINEAFF	TGTGCCAGCAAAGAGGGGGGAATCAATGAAGCTTTCTTT
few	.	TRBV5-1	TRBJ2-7	CASSFSGVSYEQYF	TGCGCCAGCAGTTTTTCAGGGGTGTCCTACGAGCAGTACTTC
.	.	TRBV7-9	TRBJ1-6	CASSDVDNSPLNF	TGTGCCAGCAGTGACGTGGATAATTCACCCCTAAACTTT
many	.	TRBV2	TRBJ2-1	CASSGGATRFDNEQFF	TGTGCCAGCAGTGGGGGGGCCACTAGGTTCGACAATGAGCAGTTCTTC
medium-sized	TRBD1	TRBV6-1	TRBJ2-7	CASMDRDLYEQYF	TGTGCCAGCATGGACAGGGACCTATACGAGCAGTACTTC
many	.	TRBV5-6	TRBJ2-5	CASSFFVETQYF	TGTGCCAGCAGCTTTTTTGTAGAGACCCAGTACTTC
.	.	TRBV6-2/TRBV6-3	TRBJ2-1	CASSPQNNEQFF	TGTGCCAGCAGCCCTCAAAACAATGAGCAGTTCTTC
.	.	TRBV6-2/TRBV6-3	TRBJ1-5	CASSSMGGDQPQHF	TGTGCCAGCAGTTCCATGGGAGGGGATCAGCCCCAGCATTTT
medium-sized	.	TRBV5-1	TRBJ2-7	CASSQSGFSYEQYF	TGCGCCAGCAGCCAGAGCGGGTTCTCCTACGAGCAGTACTTC
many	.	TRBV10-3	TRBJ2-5	CAISESISGLGVLETQYF	TGTGCCATCAGTGAGTCGATTTCCGGTTTGGGGGTTTTGGAGACCCAGTACTTC
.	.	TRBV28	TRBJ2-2	CASSYLGGIGELFF	TGTGCCAGCAGTTACCTGGGGGGAATCGGGGAGCTGTTTTTT
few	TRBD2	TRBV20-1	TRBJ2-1	CSAGLAGRVYNEQFF	TGCAGTGCTGGACTAGCGGGAAGGGTATACAATGAGCAGTTCTTC
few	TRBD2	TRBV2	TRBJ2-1	CASQRGAMYNEQFF	TGTGCCAGCCAGCGGGGGGCCATGTACAATGAGCAGTTCTTC
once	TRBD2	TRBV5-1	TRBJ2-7	CASSLTSGIEQYF	TGCGCCAGCAGCTTGACTAGCGGGATCGAGCAGTACTTC
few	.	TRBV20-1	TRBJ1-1	CSARAFGQGLGTEAFF	TGCAGTGCTAGAGCTTTCGGGCAGGGATTGGGCACTGAAGCTTTCTTT
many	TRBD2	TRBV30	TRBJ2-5	CAWSPGGPRETQYF	TGTGCCTGGAGTCCGGGAGGGCCTAGGGAGACCCAGTACTTC
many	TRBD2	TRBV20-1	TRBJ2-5	CSARDRLSGSIETQYF	TGCAGTGCTAGAGATCGGCTTAGCGGGAGTATCGAGACCCAGTACTTC
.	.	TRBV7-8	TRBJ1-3	CASSFQVAWRSGNTRYF	TGTGCCAGCAGCTTCCAGGTGGCCTGGAGATCTGGAAACACCAGATATTTT
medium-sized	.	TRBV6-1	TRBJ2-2	CASSEAGDTGELFF	TGTGCCAGCAGTGAAGCCGGGGACACCGGGGAGCTGTTTTTT
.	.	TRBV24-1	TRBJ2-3	CATSAEAPLTDTQYF	TGTGCCACCAGTGCAGAAGCCCCCCTCACAGATACGCAGTATTTT
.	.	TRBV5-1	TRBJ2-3	CASSLGPRITDTQYF	TGCGCCAGCAGCTTGGGACCGCGGATCACAGATACGCAGTATTTT
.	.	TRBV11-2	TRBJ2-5	CASSLDLRTEETQYF	TGTGCCAGCAGCTTAGATCTAAGGACAGAAGAGACCCAGTACTTC